A selection of T cell receptor beta chains follows, all from one sample in a study of blood T cell repertoires in COVID-19. Repertoires were generated with immunoSEQ multiplex PCR, while TCRdb's copy carries only in-frame clones and drops some. The repertoire holds approximately 300,000 clones, with more than 70% as singletons. Sequencing was carried out using peripheral blood. The source of these receptors is a woman younger than 45 with COVID-19, enrolled during active disease. The CDR3 runs from the conserved cysteine through the conserved F or W. A D gene is named only where the DNA matches it firmly. Clone size is shown for a subset of rows, as once, few, many or a class of expanded clone.

TRBJ2-7	NA	NA	TRBV30	CAWREVGPGIHEQYF	TGTGCCTGGAGGGAGGTAGGGCCGGGGATACACGAGCAGTACTTC
TRBJ2-1	NA	TRBD2	TRBV28	CATFLPSGPVDEQFF	TGTGCCACTTTCCTCCCTAGCGGCCCGGTGGATGAGCAGTTCTTC
TRBJ1-2	few	NA	TRBV5-1	CASSLGGDPNYGYTF	TGCGCCAGCAGCTTGGGCGGGGACCCTAACTATGGCTACACCTTC
TRBJ2-7	NA	TRBD1	TRBV11-2	CASSRTLGTVSYEQYF	TGTGCCAGCAGCCGTACGCTGGGGACAGTCTCCTACGAGCAGTACTTC
TRBJ2-5	once	TRBD2	TRBV7-3	CASSPSGRAEETQYF	TGTGCCAGCAGCCCTAGCGGGAGGGCCGAGGAGACCCAGTACTTC
TRBJ1-5	NA	NA	TRBV7-3	CASSLRGHQPQHF	TGTGCCAGCAGCTTAAGAGGGCATCAGCCCCAGCATTTT
TRBJ2-1	NA	NA	TRBV15	CATSSDRDYNEQFF	TGTGCCACCAGCAGCGACAGAGACTACAATGAGCAGTTCTTC
TRBJ2-7	NA	NA	TRBV2	CASSDGQAYEQYF	TGTGCCAGCAGTGATGGGCAGGCCTACGAGCAGTACTTC
TRBJ2-6	NA	TRBD2	TRBV28	CASSRPSGRASGANVLTF	TGTGCCAGCAGCCGACCAAGCGGGAGGGCGTCTGGGGCCAACGTCCTGACTTTC
TRBJ1-2	NA	NA	TRBV30	CAWSQGSHGYTF	TGTGCCTGGAGTCAGGGTTCACATGGCTACACCTTC
TRBJ2-5	NA	TRBD1	TRBV9	CASSARQGAYQETQYF	TGTGCCAGCAGCGCCAGACAGGGGGCGTACCAAGAGACCCAGTACTTC
TRBJ1-1	NA	TRBD1	TRBV5-4	CASSRQGLNTEAFF	TGTGCCAGCTCCCGACAGGGGCTCAACACTGAAGCTTTCTTT
TRBJ2-7	NA	TRBD2	TRBV2	CASRSGLAGPTQYF	TGTGCCAGCAGGTCGGGACTAGCGGGACCGACTCAGTACTTC
TRBJ1-1	NA	TRBD1	TRBV29-1	CSVDGDSGGGFF	TGCAGCGTTGACGGGGACAGCGGGGGAGGTTTCTTT
TRBJ2-7	NA	TRBD1	TRBV28	CASCTARGLYEQYF	TGTGCCAGCTGTACGGCTAGGGGGCTCTACGAGCAGTACTTC
TRBJ2-4	once	NA	TRBV28	CASSPRPENIQYF	TGTGCCAGCAGTCCCCGTCCGGAAAACATTCAGTACTTC
TRBJ1-1	NA	NA	TRBV4-3	CASSQTDRRDTEAFF	TGCGCCAGCAGCCAAACCGACCGACGGGACACTGAAGCTTTCTTT
TRBJ2-7	NA	NA	TRBV2	CASNKEGSYYEQYF	TGTGCCAGCAATAAGGAGGGCTCCTACTACGAGCAGTACTTC
TRBJ2-7	NA	TRBD2	TRBV6-2/TRBV6-3	CASSYVAGGYEQYF	TGTGCCAGCAGTTATGTAGCGGGAGGTTACGAGCAGTACTTC
TRBJ2-3	NA	NA	TRBV18	CASSPLGVKDTQYF	TGTGCCAGCTCACCGCTCGGGGTGAAAGATACGCAGTATTTT